This T cell receptor (beta chain) was recorded in a study of blood T cell repertoires in COVID-19. At the level of the study: COVID-19 samples from acute and convalescent phases originated in the United States, Italy and Spain. Sources were T cells, B-cell-depleted T cells, or PBMCs; the material itself was cDNA or gDNA.

CDR1 is SEHNR, CDR2 FQNEAQ, per germline (reference sequence). The V and J ends lost 4 bases and 6 bases respectively, with 16 bases between them. The CDR3 extends over 15 amino acids. Followed longitudinally, the Seattle patients had been enrolled during active infection. As processed by the authors: Nucleated cell number was recorded as an estimate derived from reference gene primer amplification. TCRdb's table, derived via immunoSEQ multiplex PCR, lists solely in-frame clones and lacks some. V and J calls and clone size are copied from that table; D and trimming were computed from the DNA. The table records more than 200,000 clones, more than 75% of them present only once.

The J gene is TRBJ1-5, the V gene TRBV7-9; D is perhaps TRBD1 (6 bases). The receptor comes from a woman in her fifties or sixties with COVID-19, enrolled during active disease. The sequenced material came from peripheral blood. Here the CDR3 DNA reads TGTGCCAGCAGCTCCCAGGGAGGGGGAGGTCAGCCCCAGCATTTT. Its translation is CASSSQGGGGQPQHF.